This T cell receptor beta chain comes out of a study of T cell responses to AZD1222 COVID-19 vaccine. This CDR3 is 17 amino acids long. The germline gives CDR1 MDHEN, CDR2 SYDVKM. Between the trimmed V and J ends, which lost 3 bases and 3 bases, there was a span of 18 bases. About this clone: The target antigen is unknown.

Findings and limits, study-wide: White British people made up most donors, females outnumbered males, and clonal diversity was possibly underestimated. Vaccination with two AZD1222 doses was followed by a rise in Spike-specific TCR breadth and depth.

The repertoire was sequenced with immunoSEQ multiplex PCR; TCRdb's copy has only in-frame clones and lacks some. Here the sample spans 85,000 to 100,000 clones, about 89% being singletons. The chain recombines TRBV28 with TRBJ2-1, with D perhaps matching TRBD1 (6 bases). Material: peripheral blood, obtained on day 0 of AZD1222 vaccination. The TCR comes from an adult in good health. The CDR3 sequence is CASSFAWRTVLYNEQFF. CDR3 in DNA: TGTGCCAGCAGTTTTGCCTGGAGGACAGTTCTCTACAATGAGCAGTTCTTC.